This T cell receptor (beta chain) was captured by sequencing in a study of metastatic and nonmetastatic thyroid tumors. Study information: Across blood and tumor or nodule tissue, repertoires from malignant and benign thyroid patients were compared with one another. Study-level results: The study reportedly found significantly higher TCR beta diversity in malignant thyroid tumors than benign nodules, in blood and tumor.

Looked up from germline, CDR1 is SGHTA and CDR2 is FQGTGA. The CDR3 contains 19 residues. V was clipped by 1 base and J by 1 base; unmatched bases: 11. Ten or more counts support this clone. What it binds is not known. In the source study's methods: A papillary thyroid cancer distant-metastasis classifier was built from CDR3 differences across clinicopathological groups. TCRdb re-called the PCR reads with MiXCR. These V and J calls are TCRdb output, not the study's own analysis. Of 30,000 to 40,000 clones in the sample, about a fifth were seen once. No treatment of any kind had been given to any patient before thyroid surgery.

This receptor was taken from a male donor with papillary thyroid cancer or a benign thyroid nodule (not recorded which). Some clones in this sample may be carry-over from other donors' samples. Sequencing was carried out using tumor tissue. The chain has TRBV7-3 and TRBJ2-1; 9 bases agree with TRBD2. The CDR3 nucleotides are TGTGCCAGCAGCTTAAGCGAACTGCAACTAGCGGGTTCCTACAATGAGCAGTTCTTC. Translating gives CASSLSELQLAGSYNEQFF.